This TCR beta chain was retrieved from a study of PD-1 blockade in classical Hodgkin lymphoma. Findings and limits, study-wide: Patients who responded completely had about the same baseline diversity as newly diagnosed patients. The CD4+ diversity rise by C4D1 was clearest in complete responders.

This sample's time point: cycle 4 day 1 (C4D1), after five to seven weeks of nivolumab. Every one of the patients relapsed after autologous stem cell transplantation (brentuximab vedotin exposure was variable). This table comes from immunoSEQ multiplex PCR, and its TCRdb copy is limited to in-frame clones, with some not included. The sample holds some 53,000 clones, 86% seen once. In regard to this clone: The antigen is not known.

The TCR originated in a human donor with classical Hodgkin lymphoma. Sequenced here: peripheral blood mononuclear cells (PBMCs), sampled before the fourth cycle of nivolumab.

Written as DNA, the CDR3 is TGCGCCAGCAGGTTAGCGGCTAACATACCTAGCTCCTACAATGAGCAGTTCTTC. Its protein product is CASRLAANIPSSYNEQFF. The chain joins TRBV10-2 to TRBJ2-1; tentative D call: TRBD2 (6 bases). Deletions cut 6 bases from V and 0 bases from J, with 21 bases between. The germline V gene has CDR1 WSHSY and CDR2 SAAADI. The CDR3 consists of 18 residues.